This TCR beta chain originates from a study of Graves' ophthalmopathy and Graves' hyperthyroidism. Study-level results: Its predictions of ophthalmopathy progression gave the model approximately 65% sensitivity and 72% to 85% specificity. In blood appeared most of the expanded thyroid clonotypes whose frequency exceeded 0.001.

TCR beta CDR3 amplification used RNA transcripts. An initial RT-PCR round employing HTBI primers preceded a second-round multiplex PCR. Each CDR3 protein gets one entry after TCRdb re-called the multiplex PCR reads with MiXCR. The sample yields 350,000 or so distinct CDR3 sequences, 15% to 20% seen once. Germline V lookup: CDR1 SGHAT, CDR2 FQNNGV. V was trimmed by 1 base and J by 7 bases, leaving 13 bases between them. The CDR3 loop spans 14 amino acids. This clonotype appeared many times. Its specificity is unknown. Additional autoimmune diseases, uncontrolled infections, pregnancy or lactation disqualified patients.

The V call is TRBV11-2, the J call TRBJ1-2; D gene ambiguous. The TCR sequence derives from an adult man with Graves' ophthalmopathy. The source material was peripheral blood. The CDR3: CASSLVTSTGGYTF. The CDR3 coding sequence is TGTGCCAGCAGCTTAGTGACATCGACGGGTGGCTACACCTTC.